The 9 T cell receptor beta chains below all came from one sample that was sequenced in a study of beta chain features in type 1 diabetes. The isolated RNA, all of it, was reverse transcribed, so expressed TCRB transcripts were what got sequenced. Sequenced by immunoSEQ multiplex PCR; TCRdb stores in-frame clones only, minus some. The sample contains roughly 610,000 clones, roughly 16% of which appear only once. Source material: naive CD4+ T cells from blood. These receptors all come from a young man in good health.

The CDR3 nucleotides are TGTGCCAGCAGCGGCAACTATGGCTACACCTTC. This codes for CASSGNYGYTF. The chain combines TRBV28 with TRBJ1-2; D is uncertain. The CDR3 spans 11 residues. Germline CDR1 reads MDHEN; CDR2 reads SYDVKM. V was cut by 6 bases and J by 2 bases, with 4 bases left in between.

Points on this clone: The junction departs from germline at one end; a sequencing error may be responsible. The chain has TRBV6-5 and TRBJ2-5; TRBD2 matches 11 bases. Germline V gene data show CDR1 as MNHEY and CDR2 as SVGAGI. CDR3 length equals 14 residues. The CDR3 region is CASRSSGGTGTRYF. Written as DNA, the CDR3 is TGTGCCAGCAGATCTAGCGGGGGGACCGGGACCCGGTACTTC.

This clone has more than one count but fewer than ten. The chain couples TRBV7-2 to TRBJ2-2; 9 nucleotides align to TRBD1. The V segment lost 8 bases and the J segment 1 base; nucleotides outside the gene matches: 5. The germline CDR1 and CDR2 sequences are SGHTA and FQGNSA. The CDR3 is made up of 15 amino acids. CDR3 region: CASRPGQGNTGELFF. CDR3 bases: TGTGCCAGCCGACCGGGACAGGGGAACACCGGGGAGCTGTTTTTT.

Note on this clone: In the same sample, other DNA sequences code for this CDR3. The chain is built from TRBV7-2 and TRBJ2-7; tentatively, D is TRBD2 (5 bases). CDR3 length equals 11 residues. V lost 8 bases and J lost 3, with 8 bases in between. Germline V gene data show CDR1 as SGHTA and CDR2 as FQGNSA. This CDR3 is CASRGSYEQYF. The CDR3 nucleotides read TGTGCCAGCCGGGGTAGCTACGAGCAGTACTTC. Full variable domain (missing parts from reference TRBV7-2 and TRBJ2-7): GAGVSQSPSNKVTEKGKDVELRCDPISGHTALYWYRQSLGQGLEFLIYFQGNSAPDKSGLPSDRFSAERTGGSVSTLTIQRTQQEDSAVYLCASRGSYEQYFGPGTRLTVT.

This clone showed up just a few times. V is TRBV18 and J is TRBJ1-2; D unclear. The CDR3 runs to 15 residues. CDR1 and CDR2 from the germline V gene are KGHSH and LQKENI. V shed 0 bases and J shed 8 bases, with 16 bases lying between them. The CDR3 reads CASSPPQNDNLGYTF. The DNA of the CDR3 is TGTGCCAGCTCACCACCGCAAAACGACAACCTCGGCTACACCTTC.

This clone was seen more than once but under ten times. V and J are TRBV7-3 and TRBJ2-4; 7 nucleotides match TRBD1. The CDR3 is made up of 13 amino acids. The trim removed 4 bases at V and 3 bases at J, leaving 0 bases unmatched. Germline V lookup: CDR1 SGHTA, CDR2 FQGTGA. CDR3 DNA: TGTGCCAGCAGCTGGGACAGCAAAAACATTCAGTACTTC. It encodes CASSWDSKNIQYF.

This clone was picked up a small number of times. The J gene is TRBJ1-2, the V gene TRBV10-3, with D possibly matching TRBD1 (5 bases). The CDR3 is made up of 15 amino acids. CDR1 ENHRY and CDR2 SYGVKD come from the germline V gene. The germline V and J ends were trimmed by 7 bases and 6 bases, with 21 bases remaining between them. CDR3 region: CAIKEGQGKNHGYTF. The CDR3 DNA is TGTGCCATCAAAGAGGGGCAGGGTAAAAACCATGGCTACACCTTC.

CDR3 DNA sequence: TGTGCCAGCAGCTTAAGTGGACAGGGGGGAAATTCACCCCTCCACTTT. Amino acid sequence: CASSLSGQGGNSPLHF. The chain couples TRBV7-2 to TRBJ1-6, with 10 nucleotides matching TRBD1. This CDR3 has 16 amino acids. From germline, CDR1 is SGHTA and CDR2 FQGNSA. V lost 2 bases and J lost 7; bases outside the gene matches: 5.

Only a few counts were recorded for this clone. The chain combines TRBV29-1 with TRBJ2-5; D unresolved. Trimming stripped 0 bases from V and 4 bases from J, with 3 bases between. Germline CDR1 SQVTM, CDR2 ANQGSEA. The CDR3 is 11 amino acids. The CDR3 is CSVEERETQYF. Here the CDR3 DNA reads TGCAGCGTTGAAGAGCGAGAGACCCAGTACTTC.